Listed here is a single TCR beta chain. Trimming took off 6 bases at V and 0 bases at J, with 9 bases between the two ends. The CDR3 covers 13 residues. Germline loops: CDR1 MDHEN, CDR2 SYDVKM. The data were produced by immunoSEQ multiplex PCR, yet TCRdb's version contains in-frame clones alone and is incomplete. In the table there are over 200,000 clones, approximately 88% of which are singletons. Participant age was roughly 18 to 100 years, and participants resided in 25 or so US areas. Clinical history as reported by participants underpinned cohort assignment. This entry comes from a study of blood T cell repertoires in COVID-19. On the study more broadly: Some COVID-19 samples were acute and others convalescent; all came from the United States, Italy and Spain.

The V and J genes are TRBV28 and TRBJ2-7; D is possibly TRBD2 (5 bases). This clonotype was sampled from a man between 18 and 29 years old with acute COVID-19. Material for sequencing was PBMCs or T cells enriched from blood (not recorded which). The CDR3 is CASRSGSSYEQYF. The CDR3, as DNA: TGTGCCAGCAGGAGTGGGAGCTCCTACGAGCAGTACTTC.